Listed below are T cell receptor beta chains from one sample, sequenced in a study of T-cell reconstitution after alpha-beta-depleted transplantation in children. One entry per CDR3 protein results from TCRdb running MiXCR on the PCR reads. The sample has about 830,000 distinct CDR3 sequences, around 15% seen once; the top ten hold approximately 5%. This material consisted of PBMCs, mostly from graft donor cells, taken 360 days after TCRalphabeta/CD19-depleted stem cell transplant. These TCRs come from a male patient younger than 18 who had a stem cell transplant for acute lymphoblastic leukemia, so the T cells may come from the graft donor. The CDR3 runs from the conserved cysteine through the conserved F or W. D genes are given only for firm matches. Size is omitted from some rows. Given values are once, few, many or a class for expanded clones.

J gene,D gene,V gene,clone size,CDR3 DNA,CDR3 protein
TRBJ2-3,-,TRBV6-5,few,TGTGCCAGCCGATCCCGTGGGAAGACAGATACGCAGTATTTT,CASRSRGKTDTQYF
TRBJ2-7,TRBD2,TRBV5-1,few,TGCGCCAGCAGCCTAAACCTAGCGGGGGCCTACGAGCAGTACTTC,CASSLNLAGAYEQYF
TRBJ2-5,-,TRBV5-1,-,TGCGCCAGCAGCTTGGTGGTGGCCTCTCAAGAGACCCAGTACTTC,CASSLVVASQETQYF
TRBJ2-1,-,TRBV7-9,few,TGTGCCAGTTTACTAGCTGATGAGCAGTTCTTC,CASLLADEQFF
TRBJ2-3,TRBD2,TRBV12-3/TRBV12-4,few,TGTGCCAGCAGTTTAGTCCTAGCGGCCACAGATACGCAGTATTTT,CASSLVLAATDTQYF
TRBJ2-5,-,TRBV4-1,few,TGCGCCAGCAGCCGGTGGGACTTAGAGGCTGAGACCCAGTACTTC,CASSRWDLEAETQYF
TRBJ2-7,-,TRBV6-1,few,TGTGCCAGCAGTGAATATCGACCGAAGGCCTACGAGCAGTACTTC,CASSEYRPKAYEQYF
TRBJ2-2,-,TRBV5-1,many,TGCGCCAGCAGCTTGGCGGGCGTAAACACCGGGGAGCTGTTTTTT,CASSLAGVNTGELFF
TRBJ1-1,TRBD1,TRBV5-1,-,TGCGCCAGCAGCTCCCGGACAGGGGCTCTTCCTTCTGGAGCTTTCTTT,CASSSRTGALPSGAFF
TRBJ1-1,TRBD1,TRBV7-6,-,TGTGCCAGCACCCCACGGACAGGGGGTACTGAAGCTTTCTTT,CASTPRTGGTEAFF
TRBJ1-6,TRBD1,TRBV5-1,-,TGCGCCAGCAACTTAAGACCTTCCGGGACAGGGGAAAATTCACCCCTCCACTTT,CASNLRPSGTGENSPLHF
TRBJ2-7,-,TRBV14,few,TGTGCCAGCAGCTTCCTAGCTTGGACACCTGGGAAGCAGTACTTC,CASSFLAWTPGKQYF
TRBJ2-1,TRBD2,TRBV7-9,-,TGTGCCAGCAGCTTACGGACTAGTTTGTTCAACAATGAGCAGTTCTTC,CASSLRTSLFNNEQFF
TRBJ2-3,-,TRBV2,few,TGTGCCAGCATGTGGGAAAGAACCGGGACGCAGTATTTT,CASMWERTGTQYF
TRBJ2-3,-,TRBV5-1,many,TGCGCCAGCAGCTTGGAACCGGGACGTGGTGCGAGGCGTGTTTTT,CASSLEPGRGARRVF
TRBJ1-3,-,TRBV7-6,few,TGTGCCAGCAGCCCGACGGCGGATTACTCTGGAAACACCATATATTTT,CASSPTADYSGNTIYF
TRBJ1-2,-,TRBV20-1,-,TGCAGTGCTAGAGGGCCGGGGGCCTATGGCTACACCTTC,CSARGPGAYGYTF
TRBJ2-1,TRBD2,TRBV27,few,TGTGCCAGCAGTCCATGGACTAGCGGCCCCTACAATGAGCAGTTCTTC,CASSPWTSGPYNEQFF
TRBJ2-1,TRBD1,TRBV29-1,many,TGCAGCGTTGAGGATGACAGGGCTTGGTCGTTTGATGAGCAGTTCTTC,CSVEDDRAWSFDEQFF
TRBJ2-2,-,TRBV6-4,-,TGTGCCAGCAGTAACATAAACACCGGGGAGCTGTTTTTT,CASSNINTGELFF
TRBJ2-7,-,TRBV4-1,few,TGCGCCAGCAGAAAGGACTCGACCTACGAGCAGTACTTC,CASRKDSTYEQYF
TRBJ2-7,-,TRBV7-9,many,TGTGCCAGCAGCTTCGCAGCATACTCCTACGAGCAGTACTTC,CASSFAAYSYEQYF
TRBJ2-1,TRBD2,TRBV12-3/TRBV12-4,few,TGTGCCAGCAGCCTCATTGTGAGCGGGGGCCTGAATGAGCAGTTCTTC,CASSLIVSGGLNEQFF
TRBJ2-1,TRBD2,TRBV7-4,many,TGTGCCAGCAGCTTAGATGGCGGGGGAAAGCAGTTCTTC,CASSLDGGGKQFF
TRBJ2-3,-,TRBV4-2,-,TGTGCCAGCAGCCAAGGTCCCCAGCGCCTTACAGATACGCAGTATTTT,CASSQGPQRLTDTQYF
TRBJ2-7,TRBD2,TRBV9,-,TGTGCCAGCAGCTCATATAGCGGGAGCTCCTACGAGCAGTACTTC,CASSSYSGSSYEQYF
TRBJ2-7,-,TRBV27,many,TGTGCCAGCAGCTTAGGGAGAATCTACGAGCAGTACTTC,CASSLGRIYEQYF
TRBJ2-7,TRBD2,TRBV11-1,many,TGTGCCAGCAGCTCGGGACTAGCGGTTTACGAGCAGTACTTC,CASSSGLAVYEQYF
TRBJ1-1,TRBD1,TRBV19,-,TGTGCCAGTAGTAAAACCGGGACAGGGAACACTGAAGCTTTCTTT,CASSKTGTGNTEAFF
TRBJ2-3,-,TRBV7-8,few,TGTGCCAGCAGCCTCCAACGGGACACCGGGAGAGATACGCAGTATTTT,CASSLQRDTGRDTQYF
TRBJ1-5,TRBD1,TRBV20-1,-,TGCAGTGCCGGACAGGGAACTCAGCCCCAGCATTTT,CSAGQGTQPQHF
TRBJ2-7,-,TRBV5-1,few,TGCGCCAGCAGCCCTAGTCGAGGAGATTACGAGCAGTACTTC,CASSPSRGDYEQYF
TRBJ2-5,TRBD2,TRBV7-9,few,TGTGCCAGCAGCCGAAACAGCCTAGCGGGAGAAATAGAGACCCAGTACTTC,CASSRNSLAGEIETQYF
TRBJ1-2,-,TRBV9,few,TGTGCCAGCAGCGTAGGAGGTGCAGGCGGCTACACCTTC,CASSVGGAGGYTF
TRBJ2-3,-,TRBV29-1,many,TGCAGCGTCCCGACAGGAATGGGGACAGATACGCAGTATTTT,CSVPTGMGTDTQYF
TRBJ1-5,-,TRBV5-5,-,TGTGCCAGCAATCCTAGTTGGTGGGACCAGCCCCAGCATTTT,CASNPSWWDQPQHF
TRBJ1-6,-,TRBV7-9,-,TGTGCCAGCAGCTTTGAAGCAGGCGGCTCCTATAATTCACCCCTCCACTTT,CASSFEAGGSYNSPLHF
TRBJ2-1,-,TRBV21-1,-,TGTGCCAGCAGCCGCCGGGACAGGTACAATGAGCAGTTCTTC,CASSRRDRYNEQFF
TRBJ2-1,TRBD2,TRBV14,few,TGTGCCAGCAGCCAAGATATAGGGACTAGCGGGAGTCGGGGCAATGAGCAGTTCTTC,CASSQDIGTSGSRGNEQFF
TRBJ2-1,TRBD1,TRBV6-4,few,TGTGCCAGCATTCCCGGGTGGGACAGGGGGTTCAGTAGCGCAATCAACTCCTACAATGAGCAGTTCTTC,CASIPGWDRGFSSAINSYNEQFF
TRBJ1-1,-,TRBV27,-,TGTGCCAGCAGTTTCCGTCCCCCTTACCGGAACACTGAAGCTTTCTTT,CASSFRPPYRNTEAFF
TRBJ2-1,TRBD1,TRBV4-2,few,TGTGCCAGCAGCCCGCAGGGGGCGCCGGGGAATGAGCAGTTCTTC,CASSPQGAPGNEQFF
TRBJ1-2,-,TRBV15,few,TGTGCCACCAGCTGGGGATATGGCTACACCTTC,CATSWGYGYTF
TRBJ2-2,TRBD1,TRBV3-1,-,TGTGCCAGCAGCCCGCGGGACAGGGAGGCCGGGGAGCTGTTTTTT,CASSPRDREAGELFF
TRBJ1-1,-,TRBV5-1,few,TGCGCCAGCAGCTTGGGTGCACAGCTGATCGCTGAAGCTTTCTTT,CASSLGAQLIAEAFF